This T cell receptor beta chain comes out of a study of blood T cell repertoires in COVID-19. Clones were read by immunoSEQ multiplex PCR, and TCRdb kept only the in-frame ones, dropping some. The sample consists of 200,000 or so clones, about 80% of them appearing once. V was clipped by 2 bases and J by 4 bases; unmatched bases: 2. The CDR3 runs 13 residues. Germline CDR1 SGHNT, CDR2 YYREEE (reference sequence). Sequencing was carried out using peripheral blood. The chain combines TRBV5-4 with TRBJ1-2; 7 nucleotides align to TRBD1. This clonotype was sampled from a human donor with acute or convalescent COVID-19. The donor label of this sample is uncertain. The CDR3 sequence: CASSFQGGYGYTF. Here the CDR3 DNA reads TGTGCCAGCAGCTTTCAGGGGGGCTATGGCTACACCTTC.